One and the same sample provided the 18 T cell receptor beta chains below, sequenced in a study of blood T cell repertoires in COVID-19. The repertoire was sequenced with immunoSEQ multiplex PCR; TCRdb's copy has only in-frame clones and lacks some. The sample lists 68,000 or so clones, about 84% occurring once. Input material: peripheral blood. The receptors here all came from a human donor in a cohort sampled during active COVID-19.

The rearrangement joins TRBV11-2 to TRBJ1-4, with TRBD1 matching over 10 bases. CDR3 length: 15 amino acids. CDR1 is SGHAT and CDR2 is FQNNGV in the germline V gene. V shed 5 bases, J shed 8 bases, and the junction held 8 bases outside the gene matches. The CDR3 bases are TGTGCCAGCAGCCGGGCCGGGACAGGGGACGAAAAACTGTTTTTT. Translation: CASSRAGTGDEKLFF.

The chain couples TRBV5-8 to TRBJ1-5, with D maybe TRBD1 (5 bases). Trimming cost V 3 bases and J 2 bases, with 12 bases left between them. In germline, CDR1 is SGHTS, CDR2 YDEGEE. There are 15 residues in the CDR3. The CDR3 region has the DNA TGTGCCAGCAGCTCTCGACAGTGGGGCAATCAGCCCCAGCATTTT. This sequence encodes CASSSRQWGNQPQHF.

The chain uses TRBV5-1 and TRBJ2-7, with 9 bases that match TRBD1. Germline loops: CDR1 SGHRS, CDR2 YFSETQ. This CDR3 contains 13 residues. V lost 4 bases, J lost 5 bases, and 4 bases stayed unmatched. The CDR3 DNA sequence: TGCGCCAGCAGCACGGACAGGGGCAACGAGCAGTACTTC. It yields the protein CASSTDRGNEQYF. Combining the CDR3 with reference TRBV5-1 and TRBJ2-7 gives the whole variable domain KAGVTQTPRYLIKTRGQQVTLSCSPISGHRSVSWYQQTPGQGLQFLFEYFSETQRNKGNFPGRFSGRQFSNSRSEMNVSTLELGDSALYLCASSTDRGNEQYFGPGTRLTVT.

The chain is built from TRBV5-6 and TRBJ1-4; TRBD1 agrees at 7 bases. Germline CDR1 reads SGHDT; CDR2 reads YYEEEE. The CDR3 length is 17 residues. J lost 5 bases, V lost 4 bases, and 14 bases had no gene match. The CDR3 DNA reads as TGTGCCAGCAGCCTTGGGACATACAAGGGGGCCAATGAAAAACTGTTTTTT. Translated, it gives CASSLGTYKGANEKLFF.

V gene TRBV7-9 combines with J gene TRBJ1-1, with D unclear. CDR3 length equals 13 residues. The germline gives CDR1 SEHNR, CDR2 FQNEAQ (reference sequence). The V end lost 1 base, the J end lost 5 bases, and 8 bases lay between the germline ends. The CDR3 is CASSLERYTEAFF. CDR3 bases: TGTGCCAGCAGCTTAGAGCGGTATACTGAAGCTTTCTTT.

The chain employs TRBV18 and TRBJ1-4, with D maybe TRBD1 (5 bases). From germline, CDR1 is KGHSH and CDR2 LQKENI. V lost 2 bases and J 8 bases, leaving 18 bases between the germline ends. The CDR3 length is 16 residues. CDR3 in amino acids: CASSPYGAGLTEKLFF. CDR3 bases: TGTGCCAGCTCACCATACGGTGCAGGGCTAACAGAAAAACTGTTTTTT. Based on the CDR3 plus reference TRBV18 and TRBJ1-4, the full variable domain is NAGVMQNPRHLVRRRGQEARLRCSPMKGHSHVYWYRQLPEEGLKFMVYLQKENIIDESGMPKERFSAEFPKEGPSILRIQQVVRGDSAAYFCASSPYGAGLTEKLFFGSGTQLSVL.

The V call is TRBV19, the J call TRBJ2-3; 9 bases map to TRBD2. Trimming removed 6 bases from V and 6 bases from J; junction bases left unmatched: 10. The CDR3 is 15 residues long. CDR1 is LNHDA and CDR2 is SQIVND in the germline V gene (reference sequence). The CDR3 coding sequence is TGTGCCAGTAGGGGTCGGCGGGGGGGTTTGGATACGCAGTATTTT. This gives the protein CASRGRRGGLDTQYF.

At least ten counts were recorded for this clone. The chain has TRBV6-5 and TRBJ1-3; the match to TRBD1 covers 7 bases. The CDR3 contains 14 residues. V shed 7 bases, J shed 0 bases, and the junction held 3 bases outside the gene matches. Germline V gene data show CDR1 as MNHEY and CDR2 as SVGAGI. CDR3 DNA: TGTGCCAGCACGACAGGGAGCTCTGGAAACACCATATATTTT. Translation: CASTTGSSGNTIYF.

V gene TRBV5-5 combines with J gene TRBJ2-5; 13 bases align to TRBD2. This CDR3 comprises 16 residues. CDR1 is SGHKS and CDR2 is YYEKEE in the germline V gene (reference sequence). V dropped 2 bases and J dropped 7; count of bases not matched to a gene: 8. This chain's CDR3 is CASSFTGTSGEGTQYF. For the CDR3, the DNA is TGTGCCAGCAGCTTCACCGGGACTAGCGGGGAAGGGACCCAGTACTTC.

This chain connects TRBV7-8 to TRBJ1-1; 7 nucleotides agree with TRBD1. Germline V gives CDR1 SGHVS, CDR2 FQNEAQ. The CDR3 spans 19 residues. With V trimmed by 2 bases and J by 0 bases, 15 bases remained unmatched. The CDR3 DNA reads as TGTGCCAGCAGCTTATATTATCTCGGGACAGATTCAATGAACACTGAAGCTTTCTTT. This translates into CASSLYYLGTDSMNTEAFF.

This clone appeared once. The V call is TRBV30, the J call TRBJ1-1; tentatively, D is TRBD1 (5 bases). Germline V gene data show CDR1 as GTSNPN and CDR2 as SVGIG (reference sequence). The CDR3 covers 12 residues. The V gene lost 3 bases and the J gene lost 11 bases, with 16 bases spanning the gap. CDR3 loop: CAWRGDAAGAFF. CDR3 sequence (DNA): TGTGCCTGGAGGGGGGACGCAGCGGGCGCTTTCTTT.

The count of this clone is one. The CDR3 is CASSLGQGAMGYTF. The CDR3 DNA reads as TGCGCCAGCAGCCTCGGACAGGGGGCGATGGGCTACACCTTC. The V gene is TRBV5-1, the J gene TRBJ1-2; 11 bases line up with TRBD1. Per the germline V gene, CDR1 is SGHRS and CDR2 is YFSETQ. The CDR3 consists of 14 residues. With V trimmed by 4 bases and J by 8 bases, 7 bases remained unmatched. The full variable domain, with the rest looked up from reference TRBV5-1 and TRBJ1-2, is KAGVTQTPRYLIKTRGQQVTLSCSPISGHRSVSWYQQTPGQGLQFLFEYFSETQRNKGNFPGRFSGRQFSNSRSEMNVSTLELGDSALYLCASSLGQGAMGYTFGSGTRLTVV.

This clone turned up a few times. This sequence joins TRBV20-1 and TRBJ2-5; possible D gene TRBD1, 5 bases. Germline-derived CDR1 and CDR2 are DFQATT and SNEGSKA (reference sequence). Trimming removed 6 bases at V and 2 bases at J, with 7 bases between. The CDR3 covers 11 residues. The CDR3 bases are TGCAGTGCAAGGGGTCAAGAGACCCAGTACTTC. It encodes CSARGQETQYF.

A word on this clone: Other DNA variants within this sample encode the same CDR3. The rearrangement joins TRBV18 to TRBJ2-5, with a tentative D call TRBD2 (7 bases). The CDR3 spans 13 residues. Trimming shortened V by 6 bases and J by 5 bases, and 13 bases separated the two germline ends. Germline values: CDR1 KGHSH, CDR2 LQKENI. In DNA form, the CDR3 reads TGTGCCAGCTCCCAACAGGGAGGGGAGACCCAGTACTTC. Residues: CASSQQGGETQYF.

The CDR3 coding sequence is TGTGCCAGCAGGCCCGGGACTAGCCCGCAGCAGTACTTC. Its protein product is CASRPGTSPQQYF. V gene TRBV7-2 combines with J gene TRBJ2-7, with TRBD2 identical over 9 bases. J was trimmed by 8 bases and V by 6 bases; bases with no gene match: 8. The germline gives CDR1 SGHTA, CDR2 FQGNSA. The CDR3 loop spans 13 amino acids.

The chain couples TRBV5-1 to TRBJ1-4; no firm D call. The V end lost 1 base, the J end lost 3 bases, and 7 bases lay between the germline ends. This CDR3 comprises 14 residues. Germline V CDR1 and CDR2: SGHRS, YFSETQ. CDR3 nucleotide sequence: TGCGCCAGCAGCTTGTACAGCCCTAATGAAAAACTGTTTTTT. Translating it yields CASSLYSPNEKLFF.

V and J are TRBV15 and TRBJ2-1; TRBD1 matches at 7 bases. The V gene end was trimmed by 0 bases and the J gene end by 4 bases; junction bases not matched to a gene: 9. The CDR3 covers 17 residues. Germline V CDR1 and CDR2: LNHNV, YYDKDF (reference sequence). This CDR3 is CATSRDETGTAYNEQFF. In DNA form, the CDR3 reads TGTGCCACCAGCAGAGATGAGACAGGGACCGCTTACAATGAGCAGTTCTTC.

The chain joins TRBV3-1 (or the pseudogene TRBV3-2) to TRBJ2-7; perhaps TRBD2 as D (6 bases). The CDR3 has 15 amino acids. Germline CDR1 is LGHDT and CDR2 is YNNKEL (reference sequence). Trimming cost V 4 bases and J 3 bases, with 16 bases left between them. The CDR3 loop reads CASSRGRERNYEQYF. CDR3 sequence (DNA): TGTGCCAGCAGCCGAGGCCGGGAGAGGAACTACGAGCAGTACTTC.